This TCR beta chain was identified during a study of cytomegalovirus exposure and HLA in healthy donors. Across the whole study: Roughly 85 million unique TCRs from HLA-typed donors were held in an early release of data.

The junction had 7 bases not matched to a gene; V was cut back by 3 bases and J by 8 bases. Germline V CDR1 and CDR2: SGHTA, FQGNSA. The CDR3 has 14 residues. PCR employed 60 Vbeta and 13 Jbeta primers. TCRdb's copy holds only in-frame clones and misses some; the assay was immunoSEQ multiplex PCR. The sample yields roughly 190,000 clones, 70% to 80% seen once. This TCR came from a woman in her 30s in good health and CMV-seropositive. Sequenced: PBMCs. V and J are TRBV7-2 and TRBJ2-1, with 7 nucleotides matching TRBD2. The CDR3 here is CASSLGGGPHEQFF. The DNA for the CDR3 is TGTGCCAGCAGCTTGGGCGGGGGTCCCCATGAGCAGTTCTTC.